These 24 T cell receptor beta chains were all obtained from the same sample, sequenced in a study of blood T cell repertoires in COVID-19. TCRdb's copy holds only in-frame clones and misses some; the assay was immunoSEQ multiplex PCR. Of roughly 280,000 clones listed, approximately 88% are singletons. Sequencing input: peripheral blood. The receptors here all came from a man aged 45 to 65 with acute or convalescent COVID-19.

The rearrangement links TRBV10-3 to TRBJ1-6; TRBD1 aligns across 7 bases. Germline CDR1 and CDR2: ENHRY and SYGVKD. The CDR3 has 13 amino acids. J was trimmed by 7 bases and V by 7 bases; bases with no gene match: 4. This CDR3 reads CAITGQENSPLHF. The CDR3 nucleotides are TGTGCCATCACCGGACAGGAGAATTCACCCCTCCACTTT.

This clone was seen a single time. The chain recombines TRBV4-2 with TRBJ2-1; 7 positions agree with TRBD2. V dropped 0 bases and J dropped 10; count of bases not matched to a gene: 3. CDR3 length equals 13 residues. The germline V gene encodes CDR1 LGHNA and CDR2 YNFKEQ. In DNA form, the CDR3 reads TGTGCCAGCAGCCAAGAGGGGCGGGGGGAGCAGTTCTTC. It specifies CASSQEGRGEQFF.

The V and J genes are TRBV7-3 and TRBJ2-1, with 9 bases identical to TRBD2. CDR3 length equals 14 residues. Germline assignment: CDR1 SGHTA and CDR2 FQGTGA. Unmatched junction bases numbered 8, after V lost 5 bases and J lost 9 bases. This CDR3 is CASSQLAGVGEQFF. In nucleotides, the CDR3 is TGTGCCAGCAGCCAATTAGCGGGGGTCGGTGAGCAGTTCTTC.

The V call is TRBV11-2, the J call TRBJ2-3; 11 nucleotides match TRBD2. J was trimmed by 4 bases and V by 6 bases; bases with no gene match: 9. In germline, CDR1 is SGHAT, CDR2 FQNNGV. The CDR3 is 16 amino acids. CDR3 nucleotides: TGTGCCAGCAGTCCGATTAGCGGGGGGGCCTCAGATACGCAGTATTTT. Amino acid sequence: CASSPISGGASDTQYF.

The chain has TRBV11-2 and TRBJ1-6, with D hard to call. The CDR3 is made up of 14 amino acids. Germline V gene data show CDR1 as SGHAT and CDR2 as FQNNGV. V was pared by 2 bases and J by 10 bases, with 12 bases between. The DNA for the CDR3 is TGTGCCAGCAGCTTAAGAGGGATGGGGTCACCCCTCCACTTT. As protein: CASSLRGMGSPLHF.

J is TRBJ2-1 and V is TRBV27; D might be TRBD2 (5 bases). Trimming cost V 6 bases and J 5 bases, with 11 bases left between them. CDR1 MNHEY and CDR2 SMNVEV come from the germline V gene (reference sequence). The CDR3 covers 13 residues. The CDR3 region is CASSWRGNNEQFF. The CDR3 DNA follows: TGTGCCAGCAGCTGGAGAGGGAACAATGAGCAGTTCTTC.

The chain carries TRBV10-1 and TRBJ2-1; TRBD2 aligns across 10 bases. Germline V gene lookup returns CDR1 WNHNN and CDR2 SYGVQD (reference sequence). Trimming took 8 bases from V and 12 from J; bases not matched to a gene: 13. The CDR3 is 14 amino acids. The CDR3 DNA reads TGCGCCAGCGGGGTGATAGCGGGGGGCTTCGGGCAGTTCTTC. Its translation: CASGVIAGGFGQFF.

The chain carries TRBV7-9 and TRBJ1-2, with D possibly TRBD1 on 5 matching bases. Trimming pared 2 bases from V and 4 bases from J, leaving 8 bases between. The germline V gene encodes CDR1 SEHNR and CDR2 FQNEAQ (reference sequence). CDR3 length: 13 residues. Here the CDR3 DNA reads TGTGCCAGCAGCTTACTCGACAGCTATGGCTACACCTTC. As protein: CASSLLDSYGYTF.

The V gene is TRBV3-1 (or the pseudogene TRBV3-2), the J gene TRBJ2-3; unclear D gene. The germline V gene has CDR1 LGHDT and CDR2 YNNKEL (reference sequence). The germline V and J ends were trimmed by 1 base and 5 bases, with 7 bases remaining between them. CDR3 length: 13 residues. The CDR3 DNA is TGTGCCAGCAGCCAAGGTCCTAAAGATACGCAGTATTTT. The encoded protein is CASSQGPKDTQYF.

The chain carries TRBV5-1 and TRBJ1-1; 9 positions agree with TRBD1. The ends lost 3 bases at V and 6 bases at J; junction bases unmatched: 6. From germline, CDR1 is SGHRS and CDR2 YFSETQ. This CDR3 is built from 14 residues. CDR3 bases: TGCGCCAGCAGCTCCGGACAGGGGCACCCTGAAGCTTTCTTT. This codes for CASSSGQGHPEAFF.

The chain uses TRBV27 and TRBJ1-6; D not certain. Germline lookup yields CDR1 MNHEY and CDR2 SMNVEV (reference sequence). This CDR3 is 16 amino acids long. V was pared by 2 bases and J by 0 bases, with 8 bases between. The CDR3 loop reads CASSLGSGSYNSPLHF. In DNA form, the CDR3 reads TGTGCCAGCAGTTTAGGGAGTGGCTCCTATAATTCACCCCTCCACTTT.

The chain recombines TRBV5-6 with TRBJ2-5; 7 bases agree with TRBD1. Germline V gene data show CDR1 as SGHDT and CDR2 as YYEEEE. Unmatched junction bases numbered 10, after V lost 6 bases and J lost 5 bases. This CDR3 is built from 14 residues. CDR3: CASTDTGAKETQYF. Here the CDR3 DNA reads TGTGCCAGCACCGACACAGGGGCGAAGGAGACCCAGTACTTC. Drawing the rest from reference TRBV5-6 and TRBJ2-5, the complete variable domain is DAGVTQSPTHLIKTRGQQVTLRCSPKSGHDTVSWYQQALGQGPQFIFQYYEEEERQRGNFPDRFSGHQFPNYSSELNVNALLLGDSALYLCASTDTGAKETQYFGPGTRLLVL.

V gene TRBV6-5 combines with J gene TRBJ1-2; TRBD1 might be the D (5 bases). Germline V gene data show CDR1 as MNHEY and CDR2 as SVGAGI. The CDR3 runs to 14 residues. Trimming removed 0 bases at V and 6 bases at J, with 11 bases between. CDR3 nucleotides: TGTGCCAGCAGTTACTCCAGGGCGGCGAATGGCTACACCTTC. Translating gives CASSYSRAANGYTF.

J is TRBJ1-5 and V is TRBV19; tentative D call: TRBD1 (5 bases). Germline CDR1 reads LNHDA; CDR2 reads SQIVND (reference sequence). The CDR3 length is 16 residues. Trimming cost V 1 base and J 9 bases, with 19 bases left between them. As DNA, the CDR3 is TGTGCCAGTAGTATAGGGGGCGGGACGGCATTTCGGCCCCAGCATTTT. Translation: CASSIGGGTAFRPQHF.

Written as DNA, the CDR3 is TGTGCCAGCAGCTCCGGACTAGCGGGAGGCGAGCAGTACTTC. Translation: CASSSGLAGGEQYF. The chain combines TRBV13 with TRBJ2-7; 14 nucleotides line up with TRBD2. After removal of 4 bases from V and 6 bases from J, the junction contained 2 bases not matched to a gene. The CDR3 is 14 amino acids. Germline values: CDR1 PRHDT, CDR2 FYEKMQ (reference sequence).

The rearrangement uses TRBV10-3 and TRBJ2-5, with 7 bases matching TRBD1. After removal of 10 bases from V and 3 bases from J, the junction contained 8 bases not matched to a gene. The germline CDR1 and CDR2 sequences are ENHRY and SYGVKD. The CDR3 spans 13 residues. The CDR3, as DNA: TGTGCCACACACAGGGGTACCGAAGAGACCCAGTACTTC. Translated, it gives CATHRGTEETQYF.

The rearrangement uses TRBV19 and TRBJ1-4; TRBD1 aligns across 8 bases. The CDR3 is 15 amino acids. Germline V gives CDR1 LNHDA, CDR2 SQIVND (reference sequence). The trim removed 7 bases at V and 7 bases at J, leaving 11 bases unmatched. The CDR3, as DNA: TGTGCCAGTACCTACCTACAGGGGGGTGGTGAAAAACTGTTTTTT. Residues: CASTYLQGGGEKLFF.

V usage is TRBV18 and J usage is TRBJ1-2, with 7 bases lining up with TRBD1. The germline CDR1 and CDR2 sequences are KGHSH and LQKENI. Trimming cost V 4 bases and J 2 bases; bases outside gene matches: 1. This CDR3 comprises 13 residues. In nucleotides, the CDR3 is TGTGCCAGCTCACAACAGGGGAACTATGGCTACACCTTC. It encodes CASSQQGNYGYTF.

V is TRBV18 and J is TRBJ1-5; no definite D call. CDR1 and CDR2 (germline): KGHSH, LQKENI. There are 13 residues in the CDR3. Trimming took off 3 bases at V and 5 bases at J, with 8 bases between the two ends. This chain's CDR3 is CASSPSRDQPQHF. In DNA, the CDR3 is TGTGCCAGCTCACCGTCGAGGGATCAGCCCCAGCATTTT. Full variable domain (missing parts from reference TRBV18 and TRBJ1-5): NAGVMQNPRHLVRRRGQEARLRCSPMKGHSHVYWYRQLPEEGLKFMVYLQKENIIDESGMPKERFSAEFPKEGPSILRIQQVVRGDSAAYFCASSPSRDQPQHFGDGTRLSIL.

This chain links TRBV18 with TRBJ2-3; weak D call: TRBD1 (6 bases). The germline V and J ends were trimmed by 0 bases and 1 base, with 11 bases remaining between them. The CDR3 sequence is 16 residues long. Germline V lookup: CDR1 KGHSH, CDR2 LQKENI. CDR3: CASSPPETGGTDTQYF. The CDR3 DNA is TGTGCCAGCTCACCACCGGAGACAGGCGGCACAGATACGCAGTATTTT.

The chain recombines TRBV27 with TRBJ1-6; D is ambiguous. This CDR3 spans 15 amino acids. CDR1 is MNHEY and CDR2 is SMNVEV in the germline V gene (reference sequence). Trimming pared 1 base from V and 6 bases from J, leaving 10 bases between. Written as DNA, the CDR3 is TGTGCCAGCAGTTTATTTGGGCAGTCTAATTCACCCCTCCACTTT. Encoded protein: CASSLFGQSNSPLHF.

The chain is built from TRBV3-1 (or the pseudogene TRBV3-2) and TRBJ1-1; D is undetermined. The CDR3 spans 15 residues. CDR1 LGHDT and CDR2 YNNKEL come from the germline V gene (reference sequence). V was trimmed by 1 base and J by 6 bases, leaving 15 bases between them. As DNA, the CDR3 is TGTGCCAGCAGCCAAGTACCCGGGATTGGAGCTGAAGCTTTCTTT. Translating gives CASSQVPGIGAEAFF.

The V gene is TRBV4-1, the J gene TRBJ2-1, with D possibly matching TRBD1 (5 bases). The CDR3 totals 13 residues. CDR1 is MGHRA, CDR2 YSYEKL, per germline. Trimming removed 0 bases from V and 11 bases from J, with 11 bases in between. As DNA, the CDR3 is TGCGCCAGCAGCCAAGAAGGGGCTAGTCAGCAGTTCTTC. This sequence encodes CASSQEGASQQFF.

V gene TRBV7-9 combines with J gene TRBJ1-1; the D is unclear. V gave up 8 bases and J gave up 7 bases, with 23 bases separating them. Germline assignment: CDR1 SEHNR and CDR2 FQNEAQ (reference sequence). The CDR3 is 15 amino acids. The chain's CDR3 is CASVEVEGGSLEAFF. CDR3 DNA: TGTGCCAGCGTCGAAGTAGAGGGCGGGTCCCTTGAAGCTTTCTTT.